This T cell receptor beta chain was captured by sequencing in a study of blood T cell repertoires in COVID-19. Study background: The study drew acute and convalescent COVID-19 samples from the United States, Italy and Spain. Sources were T cells, B-cell-depleted T cells, or PBMCs; the material itself was cDNA or gDNA.

Trimming cost V 6 bases and J 4 bases; bases outside gene matches: 14. Germline lookup yields CDR1 LNHDA and CDR2 SQIVND (reference sequence). CDR3 length equals 18 residues. Authors' data handling: It was from reference gene primer amplification that nucleated cell counts were estimated. Measured with immunoSEQ multiplex PCR; TCRdb has only the in-frame clones, and not every one. V and J calls and clone size follow that table, whereas D and trimming were derived from the DNA. The table has 55,000 to 75,000 clones, around nine tenths seen once. The V and J genes are TRBV19 and TRBJ1-6; 8 bases fit TRBD1. Sequenced sample: peripheral blood. This receptor was taken from a man in his sixties with acute or convalescent COVID-19. The CDR3 coding sequence is TGTGCCAGTAGCCCCGGACAGGGCTTGGTAGCGTATAATTCACCCCTCCACTTT. Translating it yields CASSPGQGLVAYNSPLHF.